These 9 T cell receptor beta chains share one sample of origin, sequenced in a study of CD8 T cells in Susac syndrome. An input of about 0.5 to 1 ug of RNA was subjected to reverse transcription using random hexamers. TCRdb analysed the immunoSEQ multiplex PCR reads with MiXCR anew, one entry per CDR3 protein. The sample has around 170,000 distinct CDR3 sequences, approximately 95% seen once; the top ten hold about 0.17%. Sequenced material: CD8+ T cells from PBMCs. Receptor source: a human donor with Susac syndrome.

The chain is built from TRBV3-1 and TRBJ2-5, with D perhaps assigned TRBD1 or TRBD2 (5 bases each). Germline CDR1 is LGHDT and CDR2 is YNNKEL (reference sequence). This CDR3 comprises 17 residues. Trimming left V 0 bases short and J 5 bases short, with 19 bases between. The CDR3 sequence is CASSQDGDSSGRETQYF. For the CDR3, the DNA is TGTGCCAGCAGCCAAGACGGCGACTCCTCGGGGCGGGAGACCCAGTACTTC.

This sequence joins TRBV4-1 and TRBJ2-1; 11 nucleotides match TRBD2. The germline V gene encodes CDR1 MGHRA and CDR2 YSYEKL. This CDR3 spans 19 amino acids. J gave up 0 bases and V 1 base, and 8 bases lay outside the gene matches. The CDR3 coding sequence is TGCGCCAGCAGCCAAGTGGGACTAGCGGACGTTAGCTCCTACAATGAGCAGTTCTTC. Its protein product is CASSQVGLADVSSYNEQFF.

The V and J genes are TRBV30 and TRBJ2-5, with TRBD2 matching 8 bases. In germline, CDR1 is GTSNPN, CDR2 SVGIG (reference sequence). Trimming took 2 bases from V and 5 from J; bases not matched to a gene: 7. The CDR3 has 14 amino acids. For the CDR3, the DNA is TGTGCCTGGAGTCTAGGAGCGGGGGCGGAGACCCAGTACTTC. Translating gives CAWSLGAGAETQYF.

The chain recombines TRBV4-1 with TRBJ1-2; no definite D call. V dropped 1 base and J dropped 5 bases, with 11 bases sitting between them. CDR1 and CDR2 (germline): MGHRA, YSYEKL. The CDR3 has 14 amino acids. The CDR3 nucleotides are TGCGCCAGCAGCCAAGTGGGAGTATTATATGGCTACACCTTC. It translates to CASSQVGVLYGYTF.

CDR3 bases: TGTGCCAGCAGACAGAACATCTATGGCTACACCTTC. Its protein product is CASRQNIYGYTF. The V call is TRBV25-1, the J call TRBJ1-2, with unresolved D. The CDR3 length is 12 residues. Trimming took 6 bases from V and 4 from J, leaving 9 bases between them. CDR1 is MGHDK, CDR2 SYGVNS, per germline.

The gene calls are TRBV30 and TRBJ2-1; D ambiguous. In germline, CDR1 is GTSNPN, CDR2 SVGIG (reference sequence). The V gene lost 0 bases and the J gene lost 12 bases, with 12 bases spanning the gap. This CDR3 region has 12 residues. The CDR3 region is CAWSVRGVLQFF. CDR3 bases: TGTGCCTGGAGTGTACGTGGGGTCTTGCAGTTCTTC. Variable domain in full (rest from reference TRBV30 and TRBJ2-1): SQTIHQWPATLVQPVGSPLSLECTVEGTSNPNLYWYRQAAGRGLQLLFYSVGIGQISSEVPQNLSASRPQDRQFILSSKKLLLSDSGFYLCAWSVRGVLQFFGPGTRLTVL.

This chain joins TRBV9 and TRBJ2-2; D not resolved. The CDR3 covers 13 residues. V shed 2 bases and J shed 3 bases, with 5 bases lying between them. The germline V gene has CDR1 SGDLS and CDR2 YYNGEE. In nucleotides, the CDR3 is TGTGCCAGCAGCGTTTTCCACACCGGGGAGCTGTTTTTT. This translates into CASSVFHTGELFF.

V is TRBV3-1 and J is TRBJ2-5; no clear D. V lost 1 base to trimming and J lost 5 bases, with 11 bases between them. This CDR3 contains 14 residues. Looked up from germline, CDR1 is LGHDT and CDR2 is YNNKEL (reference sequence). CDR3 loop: CASSQAGRGETQYF. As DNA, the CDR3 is TGTGCCAGCAGCCAAGCAGGTCGTGGGGAGACCCAGTACTTC.

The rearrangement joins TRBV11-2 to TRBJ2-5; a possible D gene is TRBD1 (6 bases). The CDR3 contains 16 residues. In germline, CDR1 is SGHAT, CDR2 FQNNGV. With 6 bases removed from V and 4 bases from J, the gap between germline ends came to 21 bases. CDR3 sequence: CASRTHQGKLLETQYF. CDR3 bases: TGTGCCAGCAGAACCCACCAGGGGAAGCTGTTAGAGACCCAGTACTTC.